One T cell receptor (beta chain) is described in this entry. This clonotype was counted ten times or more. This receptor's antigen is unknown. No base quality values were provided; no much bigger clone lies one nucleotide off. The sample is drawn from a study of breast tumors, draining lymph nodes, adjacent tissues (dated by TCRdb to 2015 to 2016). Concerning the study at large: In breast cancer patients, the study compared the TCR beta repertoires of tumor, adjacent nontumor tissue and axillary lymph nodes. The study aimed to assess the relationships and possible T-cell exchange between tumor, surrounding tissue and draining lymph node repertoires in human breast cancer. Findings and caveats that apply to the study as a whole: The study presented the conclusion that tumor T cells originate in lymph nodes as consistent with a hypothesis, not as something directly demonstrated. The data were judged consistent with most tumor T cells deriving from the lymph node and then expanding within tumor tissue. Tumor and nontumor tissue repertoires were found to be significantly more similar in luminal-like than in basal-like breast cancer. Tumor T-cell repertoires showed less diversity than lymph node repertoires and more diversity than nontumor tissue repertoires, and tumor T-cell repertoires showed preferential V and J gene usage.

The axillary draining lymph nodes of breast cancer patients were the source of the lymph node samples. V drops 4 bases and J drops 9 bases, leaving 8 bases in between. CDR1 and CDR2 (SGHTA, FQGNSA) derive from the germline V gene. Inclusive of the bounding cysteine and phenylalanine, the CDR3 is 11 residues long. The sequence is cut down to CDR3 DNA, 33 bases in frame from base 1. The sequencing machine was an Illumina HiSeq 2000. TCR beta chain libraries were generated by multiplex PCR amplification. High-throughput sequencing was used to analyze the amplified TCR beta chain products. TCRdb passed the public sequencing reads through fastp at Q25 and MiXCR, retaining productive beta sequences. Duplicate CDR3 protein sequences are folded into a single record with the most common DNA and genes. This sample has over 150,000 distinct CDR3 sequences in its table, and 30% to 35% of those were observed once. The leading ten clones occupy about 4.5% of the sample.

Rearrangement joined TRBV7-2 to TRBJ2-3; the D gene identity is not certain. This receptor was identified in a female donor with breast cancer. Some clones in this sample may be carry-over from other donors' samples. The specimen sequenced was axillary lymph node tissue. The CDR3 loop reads CASSSRSTQYF. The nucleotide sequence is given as TGTGCCAGCAGCTCCCGGTCCACGCAGTATTTT.